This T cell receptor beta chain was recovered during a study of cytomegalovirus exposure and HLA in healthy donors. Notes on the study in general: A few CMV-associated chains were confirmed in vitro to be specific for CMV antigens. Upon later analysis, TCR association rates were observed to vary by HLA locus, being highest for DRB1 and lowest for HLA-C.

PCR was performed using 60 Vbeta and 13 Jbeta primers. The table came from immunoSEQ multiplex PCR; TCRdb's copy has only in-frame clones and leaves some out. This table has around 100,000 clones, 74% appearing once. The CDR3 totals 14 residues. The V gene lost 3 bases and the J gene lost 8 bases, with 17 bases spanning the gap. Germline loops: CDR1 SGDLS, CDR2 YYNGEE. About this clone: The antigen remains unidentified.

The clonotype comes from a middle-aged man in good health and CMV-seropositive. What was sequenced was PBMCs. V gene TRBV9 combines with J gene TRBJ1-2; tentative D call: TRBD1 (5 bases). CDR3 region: CASSGTRGFGGYTF. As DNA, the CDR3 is TGTGCCAGCAGCGGAACCCGGGGGTTTGGGGGCTACACCTTC.